The source of this TCR beta chain is a study of identifying expanded T cells in peripheral blood. The study, taken as a whole, reports: Differentially abundant clones: about 1.3 between replicates, around 16 at 2 to 3 weeks, more than 18 at four. Across healthy donors, higher total template counts meant significantly greater approximately 2-week count variance.

As concerns this clone: What it binds is not known.

Germline values: CDR1 SGHVS, CDR2 FQNEAQ. The CDR3 covers 13 residues. The V gene lost 1 base and the J gene lost 5 bases, with 6 bases spanning the gap. Collection occurred without any documented infections or immune events in donors. The assay was immunoSEQ multiplex PCR, and TCRdb's table has in-frame clones only and misses some. The sample consists of fewer than 85,000 clones, approximately 84% of them appearing once. Input material: blood. The sequence was collected from a person aged 18 to 75 in good health. V gene TRBV7-8 combines with J gene TRBJ1-5; perhaps TRBD1 as D (5 bases). The CDR3 DNA is TGTGCCAGCAGCTTAGGGGGGGATCAGCCCCAGCATTTT. Translation gives CASSLGGDQPQHF.